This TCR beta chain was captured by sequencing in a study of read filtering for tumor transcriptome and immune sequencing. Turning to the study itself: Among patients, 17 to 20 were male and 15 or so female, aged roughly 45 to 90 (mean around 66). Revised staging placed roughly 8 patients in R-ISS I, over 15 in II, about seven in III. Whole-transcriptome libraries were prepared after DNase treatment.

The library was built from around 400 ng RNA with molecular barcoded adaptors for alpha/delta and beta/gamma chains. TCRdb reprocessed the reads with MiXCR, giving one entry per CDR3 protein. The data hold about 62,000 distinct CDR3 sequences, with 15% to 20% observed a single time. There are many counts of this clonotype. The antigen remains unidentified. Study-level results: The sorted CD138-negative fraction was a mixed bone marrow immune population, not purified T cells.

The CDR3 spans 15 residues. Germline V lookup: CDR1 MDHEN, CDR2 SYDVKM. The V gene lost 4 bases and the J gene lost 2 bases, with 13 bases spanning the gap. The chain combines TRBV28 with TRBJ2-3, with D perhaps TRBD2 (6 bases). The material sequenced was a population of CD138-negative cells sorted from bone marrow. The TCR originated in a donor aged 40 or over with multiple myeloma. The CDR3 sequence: CASSSPGRLTDTQYF. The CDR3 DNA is TGTGCCAGCAGTTCTCCAGGGAGGCTCACAGATACGCAGTATTTT.